These T cell receptor beta chains were read from a single sample in a study of T cell responses to AZD1222 COVID-19 vaccine. Method: immunoSEQ multiplex PCR; TCRdb's copy keeps in-frame clones and lacks some. The repertoire holds 150,000 to 200,000 clones, with approximately 90% as singletons. Here the sequenced sample was peripheral blood, taken 28 days after the second AZD1222 dose. These receptors all stem from an adult who received the AZD1222 COVID-19 vaccine. The CDR3 runs from the conserved cysteine through the conserved F or W. D genes are given only for firm matches. The size of a clone is reported for some rows only, either as once, few or many, or as a class for expanded clones.

CDR3aa: CASSEGGHGNTEAFF; CDR3nt: TGTGCCAGCAGTGAAGGAGGCCATGGGAACACTGAAGCTTTCTTT; abundance: .; j_gene: TRBJ1-1; v_gene: TRBV6-1; len: 15; d_gene: .
CDR3aa: CASSFGPATNEKLFF; CDR3nt: TGTGCCAGCAGTTTTGGCCCTGCAACTAATGAAAAACTGTTTTTT; abundance: .; j_gene: TRBJ1-4; v_gene: TRBV27; len: 15; d_gene: .
CDR3aa: CASSLWGRNYEQYF; CDR3nt: TGTGCCAGCAGCTTGTGGGGCCGAAACTACGAGCAGTACTTC; abundance: .; j_gene: TRBJ2-7; v_gene: TRBV5-8; len: 14; d_gene: .
CDR3aa: CASSQRRQNTEAFF; CDR3nt: TGTGCCAGCAGCCAGCGGAGACAGAACACTGAAGCTTTCTTT; abundance: .; j_gene: TRBJ1-1; v_gene: TRBV13; len: 14; d_gene: .
CDR3aa: CASRPGGKQNIQYF; CDR3nt: TGCGCCAGCCGACCGGGGGGTAAGCAAAACATTCAGTACTTC; abundance: .; j_gene: TRBJ2-4; v_gene: TRBV23-1; len: 14; d_gene: TRBD2
CDR3aa: CASSLTDTQYF; CDR3nt: TGTGCCAGCAGTCTCACAGATACGCAGTATTTT; abundance: .; j_gene: TRBJ2-3; v_gene: TRBV7-2; len: 11; d_gene: .
CDR3aa: CAISPGGGGASYNEQFF; CDR3nt: TGTGCCATCAGCCCCGGGGGTGGGGGGGCTTCCTACAATGAGCAGTTCTTC; abundance: .; j_gene: TRBJ2-1; v_gene: TRBV10-3; len: 17; d_gene: .
CDR3aa: CASSSLGAYEQYF; CDR3nt: TGTGCCAGTAGTTCATTGGGAGCCTACGAGCAGTACTTC; abundance: .; j_gene: TRBJ2-7; v_gene: TRBV19; len: 13; d_gene: .
CDR3aa: CASSRTANNEKLFF; CDR3nt: TGTGCCAGCTCACGGACAGCAAATAATGAAAAACTGTTTTTT; abundance: .; j_gene: TRBJ1-4; v_gene: TRBV18; len: 14; d_gene: .
CDR3aa: CASSLKPEGDTQYF; CDR3nt: TGTGCCAGCAGCTTGAAGCCCGAGGGAGATACGCAGTATTTT; abundance: .; j_gene: TRBJ2-3; v_gene: TRBV14; len: 14; d_gene: .
CDR3aa: CASSEALSSWVMNTEAFF; CDR3nt: TGTGCCAGCAGTGAAGCGCTTTCTTCGTGGGTCATGAACACTGAAGCTTTCTTT; abundance: .; j_gene: TRBJ1-1; v_gene: TRBV6-1; len: 18; d_gene: .
CDR3aa: CASSFPLGPSYEQYF; CDR3nt: TGTGCCAGCAGCTTTCCCCTGGGCCCGTCCTACGAGCAGTACTTC; abundance: .; j_gene: TRBJ2-7; v_gene: TRBV5-8; len: 15; d_gene: .
CDR3aa: CASSPGGAGTEAFF; CDR3nt: TGTGCCAGCAGCCCAGGGGGCGCGGGCACTGAAGCTTTCTTT; abundance: .; j_gene: TRBJ1-1; v_gene: TRBV28; len: 14; d_gene: TRBD1
CDR3aa: CASSENLGSEKLFF; CDR3nt: TGTGCCAGCAGTGAAAATCTGGGAAGTGAAAAACTGTTTTTT; abundance: .; j_gene: TRBJ1-4; v_gene: TRBV6-1; len: 14; d_gene: .
CDR3aa: CASSLDRIQETQYF; CDR3nt: TGTGCCAGCAGCTTGGACAGGATCCAAGAGACCCAGTACTTC; abundance: .; j_gene: TRBJ2-5; v_gene: TRBV5-4; len: 14; d_gene: .
CDR3aa: CSHSSGRAGTQYF; CDR3nt: TGCAGCCACTCAAGCGGGAGGGCCGGGACCCAGTACTTC; abundance: few; j_gene: TRBJ2-5; v_gene: TRBV29-1; len: 13; d_gene: TRBD2
CDR3aa: CASSPPGSYEQYF; CDR3nt: TGTGCCAGCTCACCCCCGGGCAGCTACGAGCAGTACTTC; abundance: .; j_gene: TRBJ2-7; v_gene: TRBV18; len: 13; d_gene: .
CDR3aa: CASSEPGGGETQYF; CDR3nt: TGTGCCAGCAGTGAACCAGGGGGGGGAGAGACCCAGTACTTC; abundance: .; j_gene: TRBJ2-5; v_gene: TRBV2; len: 14; d_gene: .
CDR3aa: CASTKKGPGQPQHF; CDR3nt: TGTGCCAGCACTAAAAAGGGCCCAGGTCAGCCCCAGCATTTT; abundance: few; j_gene: TRBJ1-5; v_gene: TRBV28; len: 14; d_gene: .
CDR3aa: CASSEFRGQDTEAFF; CDR3nt: TGTGCCAGCAGTGAATTCAGGGGACAAGACACTGAAGCTTTCTTT; abundance: .; j_gene: TRBJ1-1; v_gene: TRBV25-1; len: 15; d_gene: .
CDR3aa: CATSRDQGTTDTQYF; CDR3nt: TGTGCCACCAGCAGAGATCAGGGTACCACAGATACGCAGTATTTT; abundance: .; j_gene: TRBJ2-3; v_gene: TRBV15; len: 15; d_gene: .
CDR3aa: CSERSDGGEQFF; CDR3nt: TGCAGCGAACGATCTGATGGTGGTGAGCAGTTCTTC; abundance: .; j_gene: TRBJ2-1; v_gene: TRBV29-1; len: 12; d_gene: .
CDR3aa: CASSFLSNTGELFF; CDR3nt: TGCGCCAGCAGCTTTCTCTCGAACACCGGGGAGCTGTTTTTT; abundance: .; j_gene: TRBJ2-2; v_gene: TRBV5-1; len: 14; d_gene: .
CDR3aa: CASSYDPRASTDTQYF; CDR3nt: TGTGCCAGCAGTTACGACCCTAGAGCTAGCACAGATACGCAGTATTTT; abundance: .; j_gene: TRBJ2-3; v_gene: TRBV6-5; len: 16; d_gene: .
CDR3aa: CASSPPDAPNYGYTF; CDR3nt: TGTGCCAGCAGCCCCCCCGACGCTCCCAACTATGGCTACACCTTC; abundance: .; j_gene: TRBJ1-2; v_gene: TRBV7-9; len: 15; d_gene: .
CDR3aa: CASSPVGGVETQYF; CDR3nt: TGTGCCAGCAGCCCGGTGGGAGGGGTGGAGACCCAGTACTTC; abundance: .; j_gene: TRBJ2-5; v_gene: TRBV3-1/TRBV3-2; len: 14; d_gene: TRBD2
CDR3aa: CASSQDTQGGYGYTF; CDR3nt: TGCGCCAGCAGCCAAGATACACAGGGAGGCTATGGCTACACCTTC; abundance: .; j_gene: TRBJ1-2; v_gene: TRBV4-3; len: 15; d_gene: .
CDR3aa: CASTPRATNEKLFF; CDR3nt: TGTGCCAGCACGCCGAGGGCGACTAATGAAAAACTGTTTTTT; abundance: .; j_gene: TRBJ1-4; v_gene: TRBV7-3; len: 14; d_gene: .
CDR3aa: CASSLGTGIQPQHF; CDR3nt: TGTGCCAGCAGCCTAGGGACAGGGATACAGCCCCAGCATTTT; abundance: .; j_gene: TRBJ1-5; v_gene: TRBV3-1/TRBV3-2; len: 14; d_gene: TRBD1
CDR3aa: CASSQWGNTIYF; CDR3nt: TGTGCCAGCAGTCAGTGGGGAAACACCATATATTTT; abundance: .; j_gene: TRBJ1-3; v_gene: TRBV6-5; len: 12; d_gene: .
CDR3aa: CASSQGTAGSYEQYF; CDR3nt: TGTGCCAGCAGCCAAGGGACAGCGGGGTCCTACGAGCAGTACTTC; abundance: .; j_gene: TRBJ2-7; v_gene: TRBV7-9; len: 15; d_gene: .
CDR3aa: CASSRGGAPYEQYF; CDR3nt: TGTGCCAGCAGCCGAGGGGGCGCACCCTACGAGCAGTACTTC; abundance: .; j_gene: TRBJ2-7; v_gene: TRBV27; len: 14; d_gene: TRBD1
CDR3aa: CASSVESPDRPLRNEQFF; CDR3nt: TGTGCCAGCAGCGTAGAATCACCAGACAGGCCCCTCCGCAATGAGCAGTTCTTC; abundance: .; j_gene: TRBJ2-1; v_gene: TRBV9; len: 18; d_gene: .
CDR3aa: CASSEGSDYNEQFF; CDR3nt: TGTGCCAGCAGTGAAGGCAGCGACTACAATGAGCAGTTCTTC; abundance: .; j_gene: TRBJ2-1; v_gene: TRBV2; len: 14; d_gene: .
CDR3aa: CASSVEPSGGNEQFF; CDR3nt: TGTGCCAGCAGCGTAGAACCTAGCGGGGGCAATGAGCAGTTCTTC; abundance: .; j_gene: TRBJ2-1; v_gene: TRBV9; len: 15; d_gene: TRBD2
CDR3aa: CASSEEQLAGQHKNIQYF; CDR3nt: TGTGCCAGCAGTGAAGAACAACTAGCGGGCCAACACAAAAACATTCAGTACTTC; abundance: .; j_gene: TRBJ2-4; v_gene: TRBV6-1; len: 18; d_gene: TRBD2
CDR3aa: CASSLGRRGQGAEQYF; CDR3nt: TGTGCCAGCAGCTTAGGGCGGAGGGGACAGGGAGCCGAGCAGTACTTC; abundance: .; j_gene: TRBJ2-7; v_gene: TRBV11-2; len: 16; d_gene: TRBD1
CDR3aa: CASNLFSGGPDTQYF; CDR3nt: TGTGCCAGCAATCTATTCTCGGGGGGTCCAGATACGCAGTATTTT; abundance: .; j_gene: TRBJ2-3; v_gene: TRBV27; len: 15; d_gene: TRBD2
CDR3aa: CASSHWASGEGLGETQYF; CDR3nt: TGCGCCAGCAGCCACTGGGCTAGCGGGGAGGGTCTGGGTGAGACCCAGTACTTC; abundance: .; j_gene: TRBJ2-5; v_gene: TRBV4-3; len: 18; d_gene: TRBD2
CDR3aa: CASSQDNLGNEQFF; CDR3nt: TGCGCCAGCAGCCAGGACAACCTAGGGAATGAGCAGTTCTTC; abundance: once; j_gene: TRBJ2-1; v_gene: TRBV4-3; len: 14; d_gene: .
CDR3aa: CASSGTGNQPQHF; CDR3nt: TGTGCCAGCAGCGGGACAGGGAATCAGCCCCAGCATTTT; abundance: once; j_gene: TRBJ1-5; v_gene: TRBV2; len: 13; d_gene: TRBD1
CDR3aa: CATTPGQGASGNTIYF; CDR3nt: TGTGCCACGACTCCGGGACAGGGGGCCTCTGGAAACACCATATATTTT; abundance: .; j_gene: TRBJ1-3; v_gene: TRBV19; len: 16; d_gene: TRBD1
CDR3aa: CSVVVNTEAFF; CDR3nt: TGCAGCGTTGTTGTGAACACTGAAGCTTTCTTT; abundance: .; j_gene: TRBJ1-1; v_gene: TRBV29-1; len: 11; d_gene: .
CDR3aa: CASSPGGGSYNSPLHF; CDR3nt: TGTGCCAGCAGCCCTGGGGGGGGCTCCTATAATTCACCCCTCCACTTT; abundance: .; j_gene: TRBJ1-6; v_gene: TRBV7-9; len: 16; d_gene: .
CDR3aa: CASSPRTSAYEQYF; CDR3nt: TGTGCCAGCAGCCCCCGGACATCCGCCTACGAGCAGTACTTC; abundance: .; j_gene: TRBJ2-7; v_gene: TRBV9; len: 14; d_gene: .
CDR3aa: CASSSGSDSGNTIYF; CDR3nt: TGTGCCAGCAGCAGTGGCAGCGACTCTGGAAACACCATATATTTT; abundance: .; j_gene: TRBJ1-3; v_gene: TRBV9; len: 15; d_gene: .
CDR3aa: CASSISPQGIGANVLTF; CDR3nt: TGTGCCAGTAGTATAAGTCCCCAGGGAATAGGGGCCAACGTCCTGACTTTC; abundance: .; j_gene: TRBJ2-6; v_gene: TRBV19; len: 17; d_gene: .
CDR3aa: CASSLSTGSGNTIYF; CDR3nt: TGTGCCAGCAGTCTCTCCACCGGCTCTGGAAACACCATATATTTT; abundance: .; j_gene: TRBJ1-3; v_gene: TRBV2; len: 15; d_gene: .
CDR3aa: CASSFTSGVYNEQFF; CDR3nt: TGTGCCAGCAGTTTCACTAGCGGGGTCTACAATGAGCAGTTCTTC; abundance: .; j_gene: TRBJ2-1; v_gene: TRBV6-1; len: 15; d_gene: TRBD2